The 15 T cell receptor beta chains listed next were all sequenced from one sample in a study of blood T cell repertoires in COVID-19. Generated by immunoSEQ multiplex PCR, the TCRdb table keeps only in-frame clones and is missing some. The sample lists approximately 230,000 clones; roughly 80% were seen once. The sample was peripheral blood. These receptors were obtained from a woman in her thirties or forties with active or convalescent COVID-19.

V and J are TRBV19 and TRBJ2-7, with 7 bases aligning to TRBD2. Germline CDR1 reads LNHDA; CDR2 reads SQIVND (reference sequence). The J segment lost 3 bases and the V segment lost 3 bases, leaving 5 bases of the junction unmatched. The CDR3 totals 14 residues. DNA of the CDR3: TGTGCCAGTAGTATGAGTCTAGCGGTCTACGAGCAGTACTTC. Residues: CASSMSLAVYEQYF.

V and J are TRBV7-2 and TRBJ1-4; perhaps TRBD1 as D (6 bases). This CDR3 is built from 16 residues. V gave up 5 bases and J gave up 4 bases, with 17 bases separating them. The germline gives CDR1 SGHTA, CDR2 FQGNSA. CDR3 coding DNA: TGTGCCAGCAGCCAATTCAGCGGACAGTTTAATGAAAAACTGTTTTTT. This gives the protein CASSQFSGQFNEKLFF.

This chain joins TRBV7-9 and TRBJ1-3; D is perhaps TRBD1 (6 bases). Trimming removed 5 bases at V and 7 bases at J, with 12 bases between. CDR1 and CDR2 (germline): SEHNR, FQNEAQ (reference sequence). This CDR3 spans 13 amino acids. This CDR3 reads CASSRGGTNTIYF. The CDR3 DNA is TGTGCCAGCAGCCGAGGGGGAACCAACACCATATATTTT.

The chain couples TRBV7-9 to TRBJ1-2; weak D call: TRBD1 (6 bases). Germline V lookup: CDR1 SEHNR, CDR2 FQNEAQ (reference sequence). The CDR3 loop spans 15 amino acids. Trimming shortened V by 4 bases and J by 3 bases, and 15 bases separated the two germline ends. CDR3 protein: CASSSNWYRDYGYTF. DNA for the CDR3: TGTGCCAGCAGCTCTAATTGGTACAGGGACTATGGCTACACCTTC.

To note about this clone: Other DNA sequences in the same sample also yield this CDR3. Here the CDR3 DNA reads TGTGCCACCAGCAGAGACAGGGGGGACACTGAAGCTTTCTTT. This codes for CATSRDRGDTEAFF. The chain joins TRBV15 to TRBJ1-1; 7 bases align to TRBD1. This CDR3 has 14 amino acids. The germline V gene has CDR1 LNHNV and CDR2 YYDKDF (reference sequence). V gave up 0 bases and J gave up 3 bases; unmatched junction bases: 1.

The V and J genes are TRBV5-1 and TRBJ1-4; D gene uncertain. The CDR3 totals 16 residues. From germline, CDR1 is SGHRS and CDR2 YFSETQ. Trimming stripped 2 bases from V and 3 bases from J, with 14 bases between. This CDR3 reads CASSFGDATANEKLFF. CDR3 DNA: TGCGCCAGCAGCTTCGGAGATGCAACGGCTAATGAAAAACTGTTTTTT.

Comments on this clone: One end of the junction is discordant with germline, which a read error may explain. This chain links TRBV28 with TRBJ1-4, with TRBD1 identical over 10 bases. There are 16 residues in the CDR3. Germline-derived CDR1 and CDR2 are MDHEN and SYDVKM. The CDR3 protein is CASSLSPGQGYERLFF. In DNA form, the CDR3 reads TGTGCCAGCAGTTTAAGTCCGGGACAGGGGTATGAAAGACTGTTTTTT.

V is TRBV7-2 and J is TRBJ1-2; 9 nucleotides match TRBD1. From germline, CDR1 is SGHTA and CDR2 FQGNSA. This CDR3 is 13 amino acids long. The ends lost 3 bases at V and 8 bases at J; junction bases unmatched: 4. CDR3 DNA sequence: TGTGCCAGCAGCTTCCCCGGGACAGGGGGCTACACCTTC. This codes for CASSFPGTGGYTF.

V gene TRBV7-9 combines with J gene TRBJ1-5, with TRBD1 matching over 9 bases. This CDR3 comprises 14 residues. Germline V gene sequence: CDR1 SEHNR, CDR2 FQNEAQ (reference sequence). J was trimmed by 4 bases and V by 6 bases; bases with no gene match: 4. CDR3 sequence: CASSRDRENQPQHF. The CDR3 DNA reads TGTGCCAGCAGTCGGGACAGGGAAAATCAGCCCCAGCATTTT.

This chain joins TRBV19 and TRBJ2-7, with a weak D call TRBD1 (5 bases). Germline V gives CDR1 LNHDA, CDR2 SQIVND (reference sequence). The CDR3 totals 14 residues. The V and J ends lost 1 base and 2 bases respectively, with 9 bases between them. CDR3 DNA sequence: TGTGCCAGTAGTATAGGACAGAAAACCTACGAGCAGTACTTC. Its translation is CASSIGQKTYEQYF.

The V gene is TRBV30, the J gene TRBJ1-6, with D uncertain. Germline values: CDR1 GTSNPN, CDR2 SVGIG (reference sequence). The CDR3 totals 14 residues. Trimming shortened V by 0 bases and J by 9 bases, and 12 bases separated the two germline ends. This CDR3 reads CAWSVSEFGSPLHF. CDR3 nucleotide sequence: TGTGCCTGGAGTGTAAGTGAATTCGGTTCACCCCTCCACTTT.

This clone came up once. The rearrangement uses TRBV18 and TRBJ2-1; possible D gene TRBD1, 6 bases. Per germline, CDR1 KGHSH and CDR2 LQKENI. This CDR3 has 12 residues. The V end was cut by 10 bases, the J end by 9 bases, with 16 bases between. The CDR3 sequence: CATKQGFTEQFF. CDR3 DNA sequence: TGTGCCACTAAACAGGGTTTCACTGAGCAGTTCTTC.

In its sample, this clone was seen once. This chain uses TRBV5-4 with TRBJ1-3; D perhaps matches TRBD1 (6 bases). The CDR3 covers 14 residues. Germline assignment: CDR1 SGHNT and CDR2 YYREEE (reference sequence). Trimming cost V 7 bases and J 2 bases, with 13 bases left between them. The CDR3 DNA reads as TGTGCCAGCGGAACAGGGACGGCTGGAAACACCATATATTTT. Amino acid sequence: CASGTGTAGNTIYF.

V is TRBV11-2 and J is TRBJ2-3, with no clear D. V shed 2 bases and J shed 0 bases, with 6 bases lying between them. This CDR3 comprises 14 residues. Germline values: CDR1 SGHAT, CDR2 FQNNGV. The CDR3 reads CASSLITSTDTQYF. The DNA of the CDR3 is TGTGCCAGCAGCTTAATAACTAGCACAGATACGCAGTATTTT.

This chain links TRBV21-1 with TRBJ1-4; the tabulated D call, TRBD1, remains unverified against the DNA. TRBV21-1 is an annotated pseudogene. The CDR3 spans 14 residues. The DNA of the CDR3 is TGTGCCAGCAGCAACCCCGGACACAATGAAAAACTGTTTTTT. Amino acids: CASSNPGHNEKLFF.